One sample yielded the 27 T cell receptor beta chains listed below, sequenced in a study of cytomegalovirus exposure and HLA in healthy donors. Some clones are missing from TCRdb's copy, which holds only in-frame ones; the method was immunoSEQ multiplex PCR. Of about 100,000 clones listed, about 85% are singletons. Specimen: PBMCs. The receptors shown here come from a woman in her late teens or twenties in good health and CMV-seronegative.

The rearrangement uses TRBV30 and TRBJ2-2; 7 positions match TRBD2. The CDR3 covers 11 residues. Germline CDR1 reads GTSNPN; CDR2 reads SVGIG (reference sequence). The V segment lost 5 bases and the J segment 6 bases; nucleotides outside the gene matches: 0. The CDR3 coding sequence is TGTGCCTGGGGGGGGGCCGGGGAGCTGTTTTTT. Translated: CAWGGAGELFF.

The V gene is TRBV2, the J gene TRBJ1-6; 8 bases are shared with TRBD1. CDR1 is SNHLY, CDR2 FYNNEI, per germline. CDR3 size: 15 residues. The V gene end was trimmed by 5 bases and the J gene end by 7 bases; junction bases not matched to a gene: 7. The DNA for the CDR3 is TGTGCCAGCAGTTCACTGACAGGGGAAAATTCACCCCTCCACTTT. The encoded protein is CASSSLTGENSPLHF.

J is TRBJ2-7 and V is TRBV29-1; 10 positions agree with TRBD1. From germline, CDR1 is SQVTM and CDR2 ANQGSEA. After removal of 1 base from V and 4 bases from J, the junction contained 22 bases not matched to a gene. This CDR3 comprises 20 residues. The chain's CDR3 is CSVEVLGTGVIGITEYEQYF. CDR3 DNA sequence: TGCAGCGTTGAAGTACTCGGGACAGGGGTAATAGGTATTACGGAGTACGAGCAGTACTTC.

The chain employs TRBV6-1 and TRBJ2-7; 10 bases fit TRBD1. This CDR3 comprises 14 residues. The J segment lost 3 bases and the V segment lost 8 bases, leaving 7 bases of the junction unmatched. The germline V gene encodes CDR1 MNHNS and CDR2 SASEGT. For the CDR3, the DNA is TGTGCCAGCGATGATGGGACAGGGGTCTACGAGCAGTACTTC. As protein: CASDDGTGVYEQYF.

CDR3 residues: CASSPLVGRDYEQYF. Written as DNA, the CDR3 is TGTGCCAGCAGCCCCCTCGTGGGGAGGGACTACGAGCAGTACTTC. The chain joins TRBV7-9 to TRBJ2-7; TRBD2 matches 7 bases. The CDR3 has 15 residues. Per germline, CDR1 SEHNR and CDR2 FQNEAQ (reference sequence). With V trimmed by 5 bases and J by 3 bases, 10 bases remained unmatched.

V is TRBV30 and J is TRBJ1-5; 8 bases fit TRBD1. The CDR3 length is 14 residues. From germline, CDR1 is GTSNPN and CDR2 SVGIG (reference sequence). V shed 1 base and J 7 bases; nucleotides not matched to a gene: 6. The CDR3 nucleotides are TGTGCCTGGAGTGAAGGGACAGGAGGGCAGCCCCAGCATTTT. Translating it yields CAWSEGTGGQPQHF. Complete variable domain (other parts from reference TRBV30 and TRBJ1-5): SQTIHQWPATLVQPVGSPLSLECTVEGTSNPNLYWYRQAAGRGLQLLFYSVGIGQISSEVPQNLSASRPQDRQFILSSKKLLLSDSGFYLCAWSEGTGGQPQHFGDGTRLSIL.

This chain joins TRBV7-9 and TRBJ2-5; 7 bases align to TRBD1. The junction had 11 bases not matched to a gene; V was cut back by 5 bases and J by 5 bases. CDR3 length: 15 amino acids. Germline CDR1 and CDR2: SEHNR and FQNEAQ (reference sequence). The CDR3 DNA sequence: TGTGCCAGCAGCCGGCAGGGGGTGGATGTCGAGACCCAGTACTTC. Translation gives CASSRQGVDVETQYF.

This sequence joins TRBV5-8 and TRBJ1-1, with D maybe TRBD1 (6 bases). The V gene's germline CDR1 is SGHTS and CDR2 YDEGEE. This CDR3 has 13 amino acids. Trimming stripped 4 bases from V and 5 bases from J, with 12 bases between. This CDR3 is CASSTGTHTEAFF. CDR3 DNA: TGTGCCAGCAGCACCGGGACACATACTGAAGCTTTCTTT.

The CDR3 coding sequence is TGTGCCAGCAGCGTAACAGAGATGAACACTGAAGCTTTCTTT. This sequence encodes CASSVTEMNTEAFF. The chain links TRBV9 to TRBJ1-1; D unclear. Germline values: CDR1 SGDLS, CDR2 YYNGEE. The CDR3 has 14 amino acids. Trimming stripped 1 base from V and 0 bases from J, with 7 bases between.

V gene TRBV2 combines with J gene TRBJ1-5, with 7 bases identical to TRBD1. J was trimmed by 1 base and V by 7 bases; bases with no gene match: 7. The CDR3 consists of 15 residues. The germline CDR1 and CDR2 sequences are SNHLY and FYNNEI. Written as DNA, the CDR3 is TGTGCCAGCAACCGGGACAGTTTAAGCAATCAGCCCCAGCATTTT. It yields the protein CASNRDSLSNQPQHF.

The rearrangement links TRBV7-9 to TRBJ1-3; 7 nucleotides align to TRBD1. The germline V gene has CDR1 SEHNR and CDR2 FQNEAQ (reference sequence). After removal of 0 bases from V and 3 bases from J, the junction contained 5 bases not matched to a gene. There are 16 residues in the CDR3. The CDR3 loop is CASSLAEGAVGNTIYF. CDR3 DNA: TGTGCCAGCAGCTTAGCGGAGGGGGCCGTTGGAAACACCATATATTTT. The entire variable domain, with the rest obtained from reference TRBV7-9 and TRBJ1-3, is as follows: DTGVSQNPRHKITKRGQNVTFRCDPISEHNRLYWYRQTLGQGPEFLTYFQNEAQLEKSRLLSDRFSAERPKGSFSTLEIQRTEQGDSAMYLCASSLAEGAVGNTIYFGEGSWLTVV.

The J gene is TRBJ2-7, the V gene TRBV7-6; 9 nucleotides align to TRBD1. The germline CDR1 and CDR2 sequences are SGHVS and FNYEAQ. V gave up 1 base and J gave up 3 bases; unmatched junction bases: 7. The CDR3 loop spans 16 amino acids. CDR3 DNA: TGTGCCAGCAGCTTAGAAGAAGGACAGGGGTTCTACGAGCAGTACTTC. Amino acids: CASSLEEGQGFYEQYF.

The V and J genes are TRBV11-2 and TRBJ2-5, with TRBD1 matching over 12 bases. Trimming removed 8 bases from V and 4 bases from J; junction bases left unmatched: 5. The CDR3 consists of 14 residues. Per the germline V gene, CDR1 is SGHAT and CDR2 is FQNNGV. CDR3 protein: CASGPGQGAETQYF. The CDR3 coding sequence is TGTGCCAGCGGACCGGGACAGGGGGCAGAGACCCAGTACTTC. Based on the CDR3 plus reference TRBV11-2 and TRBJ2-5, the full variable domain is EAGVAQSPRYKIIEKRQSVAFWCNPISGHATLYWYQQILGQGPKLLIQFQNNGVVDDSQLPKDRFSAERLKGVDSTLKIQPAKLEDSAVYLCASGPGQGAETQYFGPGTRLLVL.

The rearrangement uses TRBV29-1 and TRBJ1-1; D is ambiguous. The CDR3 runs to 13 residues. Trimming shortened V by 8 bases and J by 3 bases, and 16 bases separated the two germline ends. Germline CDR1 and CDR2: SQVTM and ANQGSEA. The CDR3 DNA follows: TGCAGCTTCTCGGCTCTGGCGGACACTGAAGCTTTCTTT. As protein: CSFSALADTEAFF.

The V gene is TRBV13, the J gene TRBJ1-2; D is possibly TRBD1 (6 bases). Trimming took 4 bases from V and 6 from J, leaving 24 bases between them. Germline assignment: CDR1 PRHDT and CDR2 FYEKMQ (reference sequence). The CDR3 extends over 17 amino acids. The DNA of the CDR3 is TGTGCCAGCAGCTCCCAGCGGGGGGGGCCCTGGACGGATGGCTACACCTTC. This encodes CASSSQRGGPWTDGYTF.

The rearrangement joins TRBV6-1 to TRBJ2-7, with a possible D match to TRBD1 (5 bases). V lost 7 bases and J lost 5, with 21 bases in between. Germline CDR1 reads MNHNS; CDR2 reads SASEGT. The CDR3 loop spans 15 amino acids. In DNA form, the CDR3 reads TGTGCCAGCACCAGTTCAACAGGTGCGGTGAACGAGCAGTACTTC. Encoded protein: CASTSSTGAVNEQYF.

The rearrangement joins TRBV10-3 to TRBJ2-7, with a tentative D call TRBD1 (6 bases). Germline CDR1 ENHRY, CDR2 SYGVKD. Trimming shortened V by 3 bases and J by 5 bases, and 20 bases separated the two germline ends. The CDR3 has 16 amino acids. The CDR3 sequence is CAISDNGAGADNEQYF. The CDR3, as DNA: TGTGCCATCAGTGACAACGGGGCAGGGGCAGACAACGAGCAGTACTTC.

The chain combines TRBV4-1 with TRBJ1-1; D unresolved. CDR1 is MGHRA, CDR2 YSYEKL, per germline. The CDR3 length is 13 residues. The V gene lost 3 bases and the J gene lost 4 bases, with 9 bases spanning the gap. CDR3 protein: CASSQGVGTEAFF. For the CDR3, the DNA is TGCGCCAGCAGCCAGGGAGTTGGCACTGAAGCTTTCTTT.

This clone was found once. The chain links TRBV19 to TRBJ1-2, with D perhaps matching TRBD1 (6 bases). The CDR3 length is 12 residues. Germline lookup yields CDR1 LNHDA and CDR2 SQIVND (reference sequence). V lost 8 bases and J lost 4, with 11 bases in between. In nucleotides, the CDR3 is TGTGCCAGTTCCGACAGGAGCTATGGCTACACCTTC. Protein sequence: CASSDRSYGYTF. The whole variable domain, remainder taken from reference TRBV19 and TRBJ1-2, is DGGITQSPKYLFRKEGQNVTLSCEQNLNHDAMYWYRQDPGQGLRLIYYSQIVNDFQKGDIAEGYSVSREKKESFPLTVTSAQKNPTAFYLCASSDRSYGYTFGSGTRLTVV.

This clone was observed a handful of times. V usage is TRBV6-6 and J usage is TRBJ2-7; D gene uncertain. CDR3 length: 12 amino acids. V gave up 6 bases and J gave up 6 bases, with 12 bases separating them. Germline CDR1 reads MNHNY; CDR2 reads SVGAGI (reference sequence). This CDR3 is CASSYSAVEQYF. CDR3 bases: TGTGCCAGCAGCTACAGCGCGGTCGAGCAGTACTTC.

The chain couples TRBV2 to TRBJ1-2; D perhaps matches TRBD1 (6 bases). Trimming left V 6 bases short and J 4 bases short, with 21 bases between. This CDR3 region has 16 residues. CDR1 and CDR2 from the germline V gene are SNHLY and FYNNEI. The CDR3 coding sequence is TGTGCCAGCAGCCGCCCTCTCGGGGGGGGCGTCTATGGCTACACCTTC. This encodes CASSRPLGGGVYGYTF.

The chain uses TRBV28 and TRBJ1-5; D uncertain. Per the germline V gene, CDR1 is MDHEN and CDR2 is SYDVKM. V was cut by 6 bases and J by 0 bases, with 12 bases left in between. The CDR3 spans 15 residues. CDR3 residues: CASRSFRYSNQPQHF. Here the CDR3 DNA reads TGTGCCAGCAGATCCTTTAGATATAGCAATCAGCCCCAGCATTTT.

This rearrangement joins TRBV5-8 to TRBJ1-5; D is unresolved. With 3 bases removed from V and 4 bases from J, the gap between germline ends came to 8 bases. The CDR3 runs 13 residues. Per germline, CDR1 SGHTS and CDR2 YDEGEE. In DNA, the CDR3 is TGTGCCAGCAGCTCCGGTCTAAATCAGCCCCAGCATTTT. Translation: CASSSGLNQPQHF.

The chain couples TRBV6-1 to TRBJ2-7; the D is unclear. The CDR3 loop spans 11 amino acids. Trimming pared 4 bases from V and 3 bases from J, leaving 4 bases between. Germline-derived CDR1 and CDR2 are MNHNS and SASEGT. The CDR3 sequence is CASSAGYEQYF. Written as DNA, the CDR3 is TGTGCCAGCAGTGCCGGCTACGAGCAGTACTTC.

The genes are TRBV4-1 and TRBJ1-4; D not certain. This CDR3 spans 18 amino acids. V lost 0 bases, J lost 0 bases, and 14 bases lay in between. Per germline, CDR1 MGHRA and CDR2 YSYEKL. CDR3 coding DNA: TGCGCCAGCAGCCAAGATACAGCCCGTCCCACAACTAATGAAAAACTGTTTTTT. Translated, it gives CASSQDTARPTTNEKLFF.

V is TRBV10-3 and J is TRBJ2-1, with D uncertain. The CDR3 is 15 amino acids. Germline CDR1 reads ENHRY; CDR2 reads SYGVKD. Trimming removed 0 bases at V and 6 bases at J, with 12 bases between. The CDR3 loop is CAISESFQAANEQFF. CDR3 sequence (DNA): TGTGCCATCAGTGAGTCTTTTCAGGCAGCCAATGAGCAGTTCTTC.

CDR3 residues: CASAEGQGEAFF. CDR3 coding DNA: TGTGCCAGCGCCGAAGGACAGGGTGAAGCTTTCTTT. The chain links TRBV7-9 to TRBJ1-1; 8 positions match TRBD1. Germline CDR1 is SEHNR and CDR2 is FQNEAQ (reference sequence). V gave up 8 bases and J gave up 7 bases; unmatched junction bases: 6. CDR3 length: 12 amino acids.